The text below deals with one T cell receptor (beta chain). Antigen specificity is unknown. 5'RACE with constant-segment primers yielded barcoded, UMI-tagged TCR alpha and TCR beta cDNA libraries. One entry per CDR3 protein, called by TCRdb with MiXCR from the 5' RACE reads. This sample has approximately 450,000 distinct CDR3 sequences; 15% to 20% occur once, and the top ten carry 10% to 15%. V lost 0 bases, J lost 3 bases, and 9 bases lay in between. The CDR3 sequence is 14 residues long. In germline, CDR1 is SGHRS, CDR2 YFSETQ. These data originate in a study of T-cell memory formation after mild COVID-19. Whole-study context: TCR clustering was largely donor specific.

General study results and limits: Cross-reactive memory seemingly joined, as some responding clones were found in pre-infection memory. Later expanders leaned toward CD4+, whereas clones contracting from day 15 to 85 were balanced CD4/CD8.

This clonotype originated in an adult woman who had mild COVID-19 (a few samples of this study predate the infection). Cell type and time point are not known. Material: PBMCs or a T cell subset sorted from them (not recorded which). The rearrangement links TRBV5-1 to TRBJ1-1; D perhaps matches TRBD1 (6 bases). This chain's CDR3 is CASSLGGAYTEAFF. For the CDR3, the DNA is TGCGCCAGCAGCTTGGGGGGGGCCTACACTGAAGCTTTCTTT.